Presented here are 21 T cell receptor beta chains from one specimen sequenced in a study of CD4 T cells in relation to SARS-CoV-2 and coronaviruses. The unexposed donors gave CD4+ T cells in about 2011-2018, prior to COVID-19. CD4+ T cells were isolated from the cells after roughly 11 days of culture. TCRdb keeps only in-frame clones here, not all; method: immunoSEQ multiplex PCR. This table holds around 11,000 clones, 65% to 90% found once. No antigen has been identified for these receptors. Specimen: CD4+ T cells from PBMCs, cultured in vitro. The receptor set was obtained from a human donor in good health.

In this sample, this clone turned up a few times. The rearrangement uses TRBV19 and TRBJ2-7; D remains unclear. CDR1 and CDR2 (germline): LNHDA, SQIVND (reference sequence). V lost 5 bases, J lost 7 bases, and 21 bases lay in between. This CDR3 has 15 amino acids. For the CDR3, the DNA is TGTGCCAGTAGTGATGGGTCTAATTCGCTTGGGGAGCAGTACTTC. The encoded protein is CASSDGSNSLGEQYF.

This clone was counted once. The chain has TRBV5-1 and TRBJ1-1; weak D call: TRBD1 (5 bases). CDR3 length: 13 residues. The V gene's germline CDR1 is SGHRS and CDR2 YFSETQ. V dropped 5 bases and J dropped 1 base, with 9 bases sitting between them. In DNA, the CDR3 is TGCGCCAGCAGTAAGGGGACGAACACTGAAGCTTTCTTT. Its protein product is CASSKGTNTEAFF.

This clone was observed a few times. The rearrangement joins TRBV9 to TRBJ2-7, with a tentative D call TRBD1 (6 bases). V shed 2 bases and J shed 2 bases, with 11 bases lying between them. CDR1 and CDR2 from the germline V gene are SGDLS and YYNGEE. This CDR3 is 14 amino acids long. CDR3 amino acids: CASSVLDSPYEQYF. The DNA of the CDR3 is TGTGCCAGCAGCGTTTTGGACAGCCCCTACGAGCAGTACTTC.

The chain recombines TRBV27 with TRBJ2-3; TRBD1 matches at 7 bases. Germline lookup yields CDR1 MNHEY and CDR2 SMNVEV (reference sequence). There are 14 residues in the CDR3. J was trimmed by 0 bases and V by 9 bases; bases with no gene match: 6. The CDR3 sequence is CARVGTASTDTQYF. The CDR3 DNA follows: TGTGCCAGAGTCGGGACAGCGAGCACAGATACGCAGTATTTT.

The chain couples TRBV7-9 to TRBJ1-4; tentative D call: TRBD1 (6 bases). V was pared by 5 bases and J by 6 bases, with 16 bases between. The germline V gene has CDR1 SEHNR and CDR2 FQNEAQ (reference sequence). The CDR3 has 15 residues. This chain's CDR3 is CASSPRGVTDEKLFF. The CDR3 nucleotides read TGTGCCAGCAGCCCAAGGGGGGTTACGGATGAAAAACTGTTTTTT.

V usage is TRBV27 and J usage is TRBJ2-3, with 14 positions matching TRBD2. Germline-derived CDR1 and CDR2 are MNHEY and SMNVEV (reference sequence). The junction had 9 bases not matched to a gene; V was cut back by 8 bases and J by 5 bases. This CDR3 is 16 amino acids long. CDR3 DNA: TGTGCCAGCGCCTCGACCGGGACTAGCGGGGGAGATACGCAGTATTTT. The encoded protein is CASASTGTSGGDTQYF.

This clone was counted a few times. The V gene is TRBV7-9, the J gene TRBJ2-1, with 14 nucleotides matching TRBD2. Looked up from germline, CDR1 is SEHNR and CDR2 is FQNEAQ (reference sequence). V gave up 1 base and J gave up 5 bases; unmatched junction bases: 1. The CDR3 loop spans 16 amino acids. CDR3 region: CASSLGGLAGDNEQFF. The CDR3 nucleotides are TGTGCCAGCAGCTTAGGGGGACTAGCGGGAGACAATGAGCAGTTCTTC.

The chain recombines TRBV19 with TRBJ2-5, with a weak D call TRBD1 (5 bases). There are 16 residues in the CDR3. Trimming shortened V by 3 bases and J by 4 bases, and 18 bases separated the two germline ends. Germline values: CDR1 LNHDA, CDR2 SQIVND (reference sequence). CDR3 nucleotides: TGTGCCAGTAGTATGAAAAAGACAGCTAACCCAGAGACCCAGTACTTC. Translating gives CASSMKKTANPETQYF.

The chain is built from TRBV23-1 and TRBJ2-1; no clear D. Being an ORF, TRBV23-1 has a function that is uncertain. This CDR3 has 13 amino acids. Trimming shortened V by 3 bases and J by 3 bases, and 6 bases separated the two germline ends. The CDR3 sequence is CASSHEFYNEQFF. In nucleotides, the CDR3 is TGCGCCAGCAGTCATGAGTTCTACAATGAGCAGTTCTTC.

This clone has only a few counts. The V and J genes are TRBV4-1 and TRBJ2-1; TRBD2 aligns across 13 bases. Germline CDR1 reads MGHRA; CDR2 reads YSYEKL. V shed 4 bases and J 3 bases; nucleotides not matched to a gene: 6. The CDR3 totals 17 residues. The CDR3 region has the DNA TGCGCCAGCAGCCCCCGGACTAGCGGGAGCTACTACAATGAGCAGTTCTTC. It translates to CASSPRTSGSYYNEQFF.

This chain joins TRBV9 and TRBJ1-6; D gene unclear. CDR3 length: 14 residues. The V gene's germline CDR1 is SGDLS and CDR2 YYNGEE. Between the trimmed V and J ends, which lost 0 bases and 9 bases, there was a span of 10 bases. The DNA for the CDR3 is TGTGCCAGCAGCGTAGTCGGGGAATCTTCACCCCTCCACTTT. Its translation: CASSVVGESSPLHF.

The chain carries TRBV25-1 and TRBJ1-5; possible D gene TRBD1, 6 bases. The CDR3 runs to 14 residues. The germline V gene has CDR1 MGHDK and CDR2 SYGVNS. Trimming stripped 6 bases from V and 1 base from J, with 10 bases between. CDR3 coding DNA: TGTGCCAGCAGCACTACAGGGAGCAATCAGCCCCAGCATTTT. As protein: CASSTTGSNQPQHF.

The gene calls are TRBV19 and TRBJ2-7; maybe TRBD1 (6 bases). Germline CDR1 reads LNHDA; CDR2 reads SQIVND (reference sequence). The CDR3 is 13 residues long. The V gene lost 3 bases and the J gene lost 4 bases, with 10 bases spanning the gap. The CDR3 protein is CASSINREYEQYF. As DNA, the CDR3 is TGTGCCAGTAGTATTAACAGGGAATACGAGCAGTACTTC.

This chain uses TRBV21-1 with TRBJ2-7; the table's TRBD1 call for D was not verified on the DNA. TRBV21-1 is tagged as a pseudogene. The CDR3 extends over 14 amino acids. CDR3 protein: CASSSRDRANEQYF. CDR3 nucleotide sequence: TGTGCCAGCAGCAGCCGGGACAGGGCAAACGAGCAGTACTTC.

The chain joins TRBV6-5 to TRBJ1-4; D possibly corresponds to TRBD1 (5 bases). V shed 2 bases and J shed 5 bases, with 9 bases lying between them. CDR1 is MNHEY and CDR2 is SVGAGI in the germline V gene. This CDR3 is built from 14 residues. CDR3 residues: CASSYGGNNEKLFF. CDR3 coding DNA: TGTGCCAGCAGTTACGGGGGGAACAATGAAAAACTGTTTTTT.

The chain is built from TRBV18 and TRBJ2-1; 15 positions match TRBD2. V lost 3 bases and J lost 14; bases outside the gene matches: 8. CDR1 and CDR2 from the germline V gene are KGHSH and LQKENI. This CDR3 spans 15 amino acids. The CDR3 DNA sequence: TGTGCCAGCTCACCCGGATGGACTAGCGGGAGGGAAGAGTTCTTC. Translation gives CASSPGWTSGREEFF.

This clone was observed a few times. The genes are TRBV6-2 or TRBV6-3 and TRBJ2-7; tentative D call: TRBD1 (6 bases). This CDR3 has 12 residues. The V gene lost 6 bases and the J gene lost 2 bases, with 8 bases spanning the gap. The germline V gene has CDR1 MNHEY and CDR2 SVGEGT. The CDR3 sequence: CASSGTTYEQYF. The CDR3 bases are TGTGCCAGCAGCGGGACAACCTACGAGCAGTACTTC.

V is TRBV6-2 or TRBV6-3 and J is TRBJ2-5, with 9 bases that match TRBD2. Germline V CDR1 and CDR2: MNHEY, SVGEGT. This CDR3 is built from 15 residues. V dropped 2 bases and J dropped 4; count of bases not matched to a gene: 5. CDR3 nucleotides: TGTGCCAGCAGTTACGGCGGGAGGGCCTTAGAGACCCAGTACTTC. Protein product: CASSYGGRALETQYF.

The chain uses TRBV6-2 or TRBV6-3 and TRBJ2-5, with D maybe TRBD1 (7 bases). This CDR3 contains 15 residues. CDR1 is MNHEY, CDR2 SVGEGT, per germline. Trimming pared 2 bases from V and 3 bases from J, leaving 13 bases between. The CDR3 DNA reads TGTGCCAGCAGTTACGGAGGGGGCGTGAAAGAGACCCAGTACTTC. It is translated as CASSYGGGVKETQYF.

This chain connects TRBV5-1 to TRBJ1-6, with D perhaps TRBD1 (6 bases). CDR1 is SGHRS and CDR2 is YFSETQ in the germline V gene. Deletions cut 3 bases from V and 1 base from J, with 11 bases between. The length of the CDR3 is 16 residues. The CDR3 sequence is CASSWGAESYNSPLHF. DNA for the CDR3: TGCGCCAGCAGCTGGGGGGCAGAGTCCTATAATTCACCCCTCCACTTT.

The DNA of the CDR3 is TGTGCCACCAGTGATTTAGCAGGGACCCAGTACTTC. The encoded protein is CATSDLAGTQYF. V is TRBV24-1 and J is TRBJ2-5, with D unresolved. The CDR3 sequence is 12 residues long. Trimming shortened V by 1 base and J by 7 bases, and 6 bases separated the two germline ends. Germline V gives CDR1 KGHDR, CDR2 SFDVKD.